These T cell receptor beta chains were read from a single sample in a study of metastatic and nonmetastatic thyroid tumors. TCRdb called clones again from the PCR reads with MiXCR. This table holds roughly 20,000 clones, around 16% found once. Sequencing was performed on blood. These receptors came from a male donor with papillary thyroid cancer or a benign thyroid nodule (not recorded which). Some clones in this sample may be carry-over from other donors' samples. Both conserved end residues are part of each CDR3. Fields, in order: clone size, V gene, D gene, J gene, CDR3 protein, CDR3 DNA. A D gene is named only where the DNA matches it firmly. Clone size appears in some rows only: once, few, many, or a class for an expanded clone.

>many|TRBV18|-|TRBJ1-5
CASSREVSQPQHF
TGTGCCAGCTCGCGAGAGGTCAGTCAGCCCCAGCATTTT
>-|TRBV14|-|TRBJ2-5
CASSGAYSSGTLHETQYF
TGTGCCAGCAGCGGGGCCTATTCATCTGGCACCCTCCATGAGACCCAGTACTTC
>many|TRBV5-1|TRBD1|TRBJ1-2
CASSLVSQGADGYTF
TGCGCCAGCAGCTTGGTGTCACAGGGGGCGGATGGCTACACCTTC
>many|TRBV2|TRBD1|TRBJ1-2
CASSAETGGLTGYTF
TGTGCCAGCAGTGCCGAGACAGGGGGCTTAACCGGCTACACCTTC
>-|TRBV6-4|-|TRBJ1-6
CASSVEGITSPLHF
TGTGCCAGCAGTGTGGAGGGTATTACTTCACCCCTCCACTTT
>many|TRBV21-1|-|TRBJ2-3
CASSSGASGRSSTDTQYF
TGTGCCAGCAGCTCGGGGGCTAGCGGGAGGAGCAGCACAGATACGCAGTATTTT
>many|TRBV6-5|TRBD2|TRBJ2-1
CASSYLLAGDEQFF
TGTGCCAGCAGTTACTTACTAGCGGGAGATGAGCAGTTCTTC
>many|TRBV11-2|-|TRBJ2-5
CASSLGPYIQETQYF
TGTGCCAGCAGCTTAGGCCCCTACATCCAAGAGACCCAGTACTTC
>many|TRBV7-8|-|TRBJ2-2
CASSLAGGELFF
TGTGCCAGCAGCTTAGCGGGGGGGGAGCTGTTTTTT
>many|TRBV7-9|-|TRBJ2-3
CAVPGRLQPYTQYF
TGTGCCGTACCGGGCCGACTCCAACCATATACGCAGTATTTT
>many|TRBV11-2|TRBD1|TRBJ1-5
CASSLRTGSSNQPQHF
TGTGCCAGCAGCCTACGGACAGGTAGTAGCAATCAGCCCCAGCATTTT
>-|TRBV20-1|TRBD1|TRBJ1-1
CSANDRDTEAFF
TGCAGTGCTAATGACAGGGACACTGAAGCTTTCTTT
>many|TRBV19|-|TRBJ1-1
CASSNPFRVNTEAFF
TGTGCCAGTAGTAACCCATTTCGCGTGAACACTGAAGCTTTCTTT
>many|TRBV3-1|-|TRBJ1-5
CASSQDTAQPQHF
TGTGCCAGCAGCCAAGATACCGCTCAGCCCCAGCATTTT
>-|TRBV6-1|TRBD2|TRBJ2-2
CASSRGLAVGTGELFF
TGTGCCAGCAGTCGGGGACTAGCGGTGGGAACCGGGGAGCTGTTTTTT
>-|TRBV9|-|TRBJ2-3
CASSTPSVVAPEDTQYF
TGTGCCAGCAGCACCCCTAGCGTTGTGGCTCCAGAGGATACGCAGTATTTT
>medium-sized|TRBV19|-|TRBJ2-7
CASSRGYEQYF
TGTGCCAGTAGTAGGGGTTACGAGCAGTACTTC
>many|TRBV7-9|-|TRBJ1-1
CASSLDYNTEAFF
TGTGCCAGCAGCTTAGATTATAACACTGAAGCTTTCTTT
>medium-sized|TRBV28|TRBD1|TRBJ2-7
CASRDIGTGDDEQYF
TGTGCCAGCAGAGATATCGGGACAGGGGATGACGAGCAGTACTTC
>many|TRBV5-1|-|TRBJ2-1
CASSHGTTNEQFF
TGCGCCAGCAGCCATGGGACAACCAATGAGCAGTTCTTC
>many|TRBV24-1|-|TRBJ2-3
CATSDLEAEYF
TGTGCCACCAGTGATTTGGAGGCGGAGTATTTT
>-|TRBV15|-|TRBJ2-1
CATSSQGRGYNEQFF
TGTGCCACCAGCAGCCAGGGGCGGGGCTACAATGAGCAGTTCTTC
>many|TRBV20-1|TRBD2|TRBJ2-5
CSAGTSVQETQYF
TGCAGTGCCGGGACTAGCGTCCAAGAGACCCAGTACTTC
>many|TRBV7-9|TRBD1|TRBJ1-1
CASSLALAGGTEAFF
TGTGCCAGCAGCTTAGCGTTGGCAGGGGGCACTGAAGCTTTCTTT
>many|TRBV7-9|-|TRBJ1-2
CASSSLSRENGYTF
TGTGCCAGCAGCTCCCTTAGTAGGGAGAATGGCTACACCTTC
>many|TRBV9|-|TRBJ1-3
CASSERDNRGPGNTIYF
TGTGCCAGCAGCGAGAGGGACAATCGCGGACCTGGAAACACCATATATTTT
>many|TRBV27|-|TRBJ1-2
CASSLFGNTGYGYTF
TGTGCCAGCAGTTTATTCGGAAACACTGGCTATGGCTACACCTTC
>many|TRBV4-1|-|TRBJ2-5
CASSQRWVETQYF
TGCGCCAGCAGCCAACGGTGGGTGGAGACCCAGTACTTC
>medium-sized|TRBV2|-|TRBJ1-2
CASSDRIGGYTF
TGTGCCAGCAGCGACAGGATCGGAGGCTACACCTTC
>many|TRBV20-1|TRBD1|TRBJ2-4
CSADDRGFAKNIQYF
TGCAGTGCTGACGACAGGGGGTTTGCCAAAAACATTCAGTACTTC
>many|TRBV4-1|TRBD2|TRBJ2-1
CASSQPPSGGLYNEQFF
TGCGCCAGCAGCCAACCGCCTAGCGGGGGGTTATACAATGAGCAGTTCTTC
>many|TRBV25-1|-|TRBJ1-4
CASSQGSYNEKLFF
TGTGCCAGCAGTCAGGGGTCTTATAATGAAAAACTGTTTTTT
>many|TRBV15|-|TRBJ2-5
CATSYWETQYF
TGTGCCACCAGTTATTGGGAGACCCAGTACTTC
>many|TRBV3-1|-|TRBJ1-5
CASSPIGGRGQPQHF
TGTGCCAGCAGCCCCATTGGGGGACGGGGTCAGCCCCAGCATTTT
>medium-sized|TRBV12-3/TRBV12-4|-|TRBJ2-7
CASSSRGEQYF
TGTGCCAGCAGCTCTCGGGGGGAGCAGTACTTC
>-|TRBV2|-|TRBJ2-3
CASGSFSGSSTDTQYF
TGTGCCAGCGGATCCTTTAGCGGAAGTTCCACAGATACGCAGTATTTT
>-|TRBV28|TRBD1|TRBJ2-7
CASRRTGGSYEQYF
TGTGCCAGCCGTAGGACAGGGGGGTCCTACGAGCAGTACTTC
>-|TRBV5-1|TRBD1|TRBJ1-2
CASIVSTGTGDGYTF
TGCGCCAGCATCGTATCAACCGGGACAGGGGATGGCTACACCTTC
>many|TRBV19|TRBD2|TRBJ2-5
CASKTAGEAQYF
TGTGCCAGTAAAACAGCGGGAGAGGCCCAGTACTTC
>many|TRBV6-5|-|TRBJ2-5
CASSYSGKATQYF
TGTGCCAGCAGTTACTCGGGCAAGGCGACCCAGTACTTC
>many|TRBV9|-|TRBJ2-1
CASSVDPNEQFF
TGTGCCAGCAGCGTAGATCCCAATGAGCAGTTCTTC
>many|TRBV7-3|-|TRBJ2-3
CASSPLGLSTDTQYF
TGTGCCAGCAGCCCGCTCGGACTGAGCACAGATACGCAGTATTTT
>many|TRBV4-1|-|TRBJ1-2
CASSQVGTANYGYTF
TGCGCCAGCAGCCAAGTGGGAACAGCTAACTATGGCTACACCTTC
>many|TRBV2|-|TRBJ1-4
CASSEDGFGEKLFF
TGTGCCAGCAGTGAAGACGGGTTCGGGGAAAAACTGTTTTTT
>few|TRBV6-5|-|TRBJ1-1
CASSNPPGNTEAFF
TGTGCCAGCAGTAACCCCCCCGGGAACACTGAAGCTTTCTTT
>many|TRBV4-2|-|TRBJ2-7
CASSQELQGSYEQYF
TGTGCCAGCAGCCAAGAACTGCAGGGAAGCTACGAGCAGTACTTC
>many|TRBV20-1|TRBD2|TRBJ2-3
CSAYGGRKADTQYF
TGCAGTGCCTATGGCGGGAGAAAGGCAGATACGCAGTATTTT
>medium-sized|TRBV6-1|-|TRBJ2-7
CASSRSDTSYEQYF
TGTGCCAGCAGCCGGTCGGACACCTCCTACGAGCAGTACTTC
>few|TRBV27|TRBD2|TRBJ2-7
CASSLGLAGPTYEQYF
TGTGCCAGCAGTCTAGGACTAGCGGGACCTACCTACGAGCAGTACTTC